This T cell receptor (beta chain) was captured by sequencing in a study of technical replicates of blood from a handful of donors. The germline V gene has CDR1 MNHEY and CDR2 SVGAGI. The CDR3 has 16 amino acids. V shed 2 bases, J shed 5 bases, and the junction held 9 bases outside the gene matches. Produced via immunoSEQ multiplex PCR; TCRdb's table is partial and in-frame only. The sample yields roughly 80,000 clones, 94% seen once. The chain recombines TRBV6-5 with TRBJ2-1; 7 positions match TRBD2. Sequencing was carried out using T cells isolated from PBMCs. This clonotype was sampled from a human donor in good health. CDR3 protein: CASSYPSGIANNEQFF. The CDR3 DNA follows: TGTGCCAGCAGTTACCCAAGCGGGATCGCCAACAATGAGCAGTTCTTC.